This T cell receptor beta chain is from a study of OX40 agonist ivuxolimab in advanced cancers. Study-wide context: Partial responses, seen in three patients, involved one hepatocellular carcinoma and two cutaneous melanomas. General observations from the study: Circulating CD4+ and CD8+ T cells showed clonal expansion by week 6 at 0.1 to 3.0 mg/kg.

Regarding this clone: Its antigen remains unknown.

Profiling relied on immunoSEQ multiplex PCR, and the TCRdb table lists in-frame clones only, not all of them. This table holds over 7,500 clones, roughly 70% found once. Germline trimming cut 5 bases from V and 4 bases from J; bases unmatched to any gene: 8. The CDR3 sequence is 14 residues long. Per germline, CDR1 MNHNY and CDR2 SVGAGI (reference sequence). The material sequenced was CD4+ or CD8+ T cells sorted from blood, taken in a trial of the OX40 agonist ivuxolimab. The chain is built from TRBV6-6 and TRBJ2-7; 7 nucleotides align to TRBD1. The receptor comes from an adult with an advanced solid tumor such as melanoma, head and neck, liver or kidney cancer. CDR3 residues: CASSNRGRGYEQYF. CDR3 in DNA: TGTGCCAGCAGTAACAGGGGACGTGGGTACGAGCAGTACTTC.